This T cell receptor beta chain was captured in a study of control samples from healthy donors and cancer patients. This CDR3 comprises 13 residues. Trimming stripped 7 bases from V and 6 bases from J, with 12 bases between. Germline CDR1 ENHRY, CDR2 SYGVKD. Libraries were prepared by immunoSEQ multiplex PCR; TCRdb keeps only in-frame clonotypes and omits some of them. The top ten clones hold roughly 12% of a sample with some 82,000 clones, 75% to 85% of them seen once. The chain combines TRBV10-3 with TRBJ2-2; D possibly matches TRBD1 or TRBD2 (6 bases each). The TCR sequence derives from a man aged 55-75 years with head and neck cancer. Input material: PBMCs. The CDR3 DNA reads as TGTGCCATCACTGATAGGGGGGCCGGGGAGCTGTTTTTT. Translating gives CAITDRGAGELFF.